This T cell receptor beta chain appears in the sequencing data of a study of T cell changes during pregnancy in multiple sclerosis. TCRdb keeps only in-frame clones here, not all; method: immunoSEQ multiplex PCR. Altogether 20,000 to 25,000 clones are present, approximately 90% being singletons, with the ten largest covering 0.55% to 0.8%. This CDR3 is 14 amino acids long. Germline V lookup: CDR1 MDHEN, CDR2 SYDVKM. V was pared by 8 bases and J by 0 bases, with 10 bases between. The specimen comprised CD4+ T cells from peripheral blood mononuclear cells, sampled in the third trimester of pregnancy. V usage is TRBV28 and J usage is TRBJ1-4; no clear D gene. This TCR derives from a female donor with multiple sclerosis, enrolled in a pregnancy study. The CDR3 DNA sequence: TGTGCCAGCGGGCAGGCCTCAACTAATGAAAAACTGTTTTTT. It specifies CASGQASTNEKLFF.